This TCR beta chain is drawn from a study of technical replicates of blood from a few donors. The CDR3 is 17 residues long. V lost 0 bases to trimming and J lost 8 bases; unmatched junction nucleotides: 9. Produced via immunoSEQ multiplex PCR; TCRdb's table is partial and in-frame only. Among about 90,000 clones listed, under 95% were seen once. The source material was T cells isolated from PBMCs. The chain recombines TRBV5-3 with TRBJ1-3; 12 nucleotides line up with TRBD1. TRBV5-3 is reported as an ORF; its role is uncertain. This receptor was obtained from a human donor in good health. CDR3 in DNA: TGTGCCAGAAGCTTGGAGGGACAGGGGGCGCGGAGAGACACCATATATTTT. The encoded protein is CARSLEGQGARRDTIYF.